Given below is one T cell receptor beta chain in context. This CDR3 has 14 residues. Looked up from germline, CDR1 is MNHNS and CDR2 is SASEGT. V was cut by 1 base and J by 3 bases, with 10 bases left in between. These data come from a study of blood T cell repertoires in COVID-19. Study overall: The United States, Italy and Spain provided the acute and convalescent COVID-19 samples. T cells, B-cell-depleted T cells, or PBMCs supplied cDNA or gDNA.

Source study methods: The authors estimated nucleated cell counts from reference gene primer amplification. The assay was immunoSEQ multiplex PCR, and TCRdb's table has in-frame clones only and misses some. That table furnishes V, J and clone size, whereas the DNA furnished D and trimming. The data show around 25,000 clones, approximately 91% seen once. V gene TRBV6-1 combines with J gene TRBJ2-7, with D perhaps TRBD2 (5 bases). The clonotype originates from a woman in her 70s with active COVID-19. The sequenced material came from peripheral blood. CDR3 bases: TGTGCCAGCAGTGAAGGGGAGTTTTACTACGAGCAGTACTTC. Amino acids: CASSEGEFYYEQYF.